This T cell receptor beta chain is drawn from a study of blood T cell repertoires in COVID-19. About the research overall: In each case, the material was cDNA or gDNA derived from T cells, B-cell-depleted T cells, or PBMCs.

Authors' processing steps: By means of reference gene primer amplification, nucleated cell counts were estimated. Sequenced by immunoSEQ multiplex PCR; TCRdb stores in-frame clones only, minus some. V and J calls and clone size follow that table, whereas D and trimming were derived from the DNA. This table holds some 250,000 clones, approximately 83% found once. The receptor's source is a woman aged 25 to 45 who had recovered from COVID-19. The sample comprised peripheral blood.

In DNA form, the CDR3 reads TGTGCCTGGAGTGTAGGGACAATTTACGAGCAGTACTTC. It specifies CAWSVGTIYEQYF. The chain employs TRBV30 and TRBJ2-7; maybe TRBD1 (6 bases). Trimming cost V 0 bases and J 4 bases, with 10 bases left between them. Germline lookup yields CDR1 GTSNPN and CDR2 SVGIG (reference sequence). The length of the CDR3 is 13 residues. The full variable domain, its missing parts supplied by reference TRBV30 and TRBJ2-7, is SQTIHQWPATLVQPVGSPLSLECTVEGTSNPNLYWYRQAAGRGLQLLFYSVGIGQISSEVPQNLSASRPQDRQFILSSKKLLLSDSGFYLCAWSVGTIYEQYFGPGTRLTVT.